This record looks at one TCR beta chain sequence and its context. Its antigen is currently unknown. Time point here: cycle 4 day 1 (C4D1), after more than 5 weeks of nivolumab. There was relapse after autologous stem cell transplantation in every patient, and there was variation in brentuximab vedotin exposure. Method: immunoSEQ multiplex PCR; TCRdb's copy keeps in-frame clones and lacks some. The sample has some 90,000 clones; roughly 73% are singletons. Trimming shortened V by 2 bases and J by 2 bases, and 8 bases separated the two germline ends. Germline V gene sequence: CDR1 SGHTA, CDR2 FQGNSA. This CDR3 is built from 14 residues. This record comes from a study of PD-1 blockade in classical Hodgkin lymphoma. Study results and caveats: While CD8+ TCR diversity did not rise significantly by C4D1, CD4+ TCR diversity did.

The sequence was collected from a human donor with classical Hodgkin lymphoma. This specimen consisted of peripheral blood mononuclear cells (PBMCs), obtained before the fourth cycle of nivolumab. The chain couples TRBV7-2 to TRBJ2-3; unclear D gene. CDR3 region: CASSLHVHTDTQYF. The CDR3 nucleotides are TGTGCCAGCAGCTTACACGTCCACACAGATACGCAGTATTTT.